The 2 T cell receptor beta chains in this list originate from one sample, sequenced in a study of blood T cells in healthy people across ages. Primers used in a second PCR of about 6 to 11 cycles were a sample-barcoded 5' primer and a J-beta primer mix. A single record per CDR3 protein comes from TCRdb applying MiXCR to the 5' RACE reads. The sample shows roughly 1.5 million distinct CDR3 sequences, roughly two fifths of them seen only once. Material for sequencing was blood. These receptors were taken from a woman between 18 and 29 years old in good health.

The CDR3 sequence: CASSPVTRNTEAFF. DNA of the CDR3: TGTGCCAGCTCCCCGGTAACTCGGAACACTGAAGCTTTCTTT. The chain is built from TRBV18 and TRBJ1-1, with D uncertain. Germline V gene lookup returns CDR1 KGHSH and CDR2 LQKENI. The CDR3 loop spans 14 amino acids. The V and J ends lost 6 bases and 1 base respectively, with 12 bases between them.

This clonotype was counted a few times. CDR3 DNA sequence: TGTGCCAGCAGCTTAGTTGTCGGGAACTCCTACAATGAGCAGTTCTTC. Its protein product is CASSLVVGNSYNEQFF. The rearrangement uses TRBV7-9 and TRBJ2-1; a possible D gene is TRBD2 (5 bases). Trimming shortened V by 1 base and J by 0 bases, and 10 bases separated the two germline ends. CDR3 length: 16 residues. Germline-derived CDR1 and CDR2 are SEHNR and FQNEAQ (reference sequence).